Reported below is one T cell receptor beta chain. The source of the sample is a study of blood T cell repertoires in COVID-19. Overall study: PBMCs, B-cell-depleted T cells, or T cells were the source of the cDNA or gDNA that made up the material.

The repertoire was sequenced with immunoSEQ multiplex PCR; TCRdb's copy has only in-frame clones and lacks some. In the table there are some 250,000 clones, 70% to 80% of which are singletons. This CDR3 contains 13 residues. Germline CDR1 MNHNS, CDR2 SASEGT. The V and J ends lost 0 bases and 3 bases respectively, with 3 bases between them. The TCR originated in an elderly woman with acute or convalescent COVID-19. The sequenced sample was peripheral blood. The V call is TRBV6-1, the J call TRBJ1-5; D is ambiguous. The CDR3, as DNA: TGTGCCAGCAGTGAAGCATACAATCAGCCCCAGCATTTT. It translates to CASSEAYNQPQHF.